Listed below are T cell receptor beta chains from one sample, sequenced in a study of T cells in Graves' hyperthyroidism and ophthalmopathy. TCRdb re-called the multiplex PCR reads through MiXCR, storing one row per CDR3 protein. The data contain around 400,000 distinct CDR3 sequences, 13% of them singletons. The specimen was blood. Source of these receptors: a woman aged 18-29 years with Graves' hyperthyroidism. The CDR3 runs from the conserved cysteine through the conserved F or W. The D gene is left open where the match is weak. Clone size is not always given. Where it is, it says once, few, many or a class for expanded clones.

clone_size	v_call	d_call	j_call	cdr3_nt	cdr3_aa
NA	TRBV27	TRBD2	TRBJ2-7	TGTGCCAGCAGGGGGACTAGCGGCTCCTACGAGCAGTACTTC	CASRGTSGSYEQYF
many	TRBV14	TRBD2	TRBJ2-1	TGTGCCAGCAGCCAGCCGGGACTAGCTTTAAATGAGCAGTTCTTC	CASSQPGLALNEQFF
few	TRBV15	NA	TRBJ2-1	TGTGCCACCAGCAGAGATTTCCGGAAGAGCTCCTACAATGAGCAGTTCTTC	CATSRDFRKSSYNEQFF
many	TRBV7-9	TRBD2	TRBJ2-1	TGTGCCAGCAGCTTAGACCCGCGGGGGGCCCCAACCAAGCAGTTCTTC	CASSLDPRGAPTKQFF
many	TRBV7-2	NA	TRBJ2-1	TGTGCCAGCAGCTTTACTCGTATTGAATGGAATGAGCAGTTCTTC	CASSFTRIEWNEQFF
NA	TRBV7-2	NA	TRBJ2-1	TGTGCCAGCAGCTTGGCGGGCAGGGTGTACAATGAGCAGTTCTTC	CASSLAGRVYNEQFF
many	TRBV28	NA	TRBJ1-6	TGTGCCAGCAGTAAAAGGGTGGGGACATCTAATTCACCCCTCCACTTT	CASSKRVGTSNSPLHF
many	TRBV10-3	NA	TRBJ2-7	TGTGCCATCGGGCGCGACAGCACCTACGAGCAGTACTTC	CAIGRDSTYEQYF
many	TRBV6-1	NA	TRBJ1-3	TGTGCCAGCGTCTCAGGGTCCACTGGAAACACCATATATTTT	CASVSGSTGNTIYF
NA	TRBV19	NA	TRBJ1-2	TGTGCCAGTAGTATACCCCAGGGGCGGAACTATGGCTACACCTTC	CASSIPQGRNYGYTF
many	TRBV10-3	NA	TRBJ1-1	TGTGCCATCAGTGAAGGTCTCGCTGAAGCTTTCTTT	CAISEGLAEAFF
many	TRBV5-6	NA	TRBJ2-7	TGTGCCAGCACCCTAAGCCCGGGAACAGACGAGCAGTACTTC	CASTLSPGTDEQYF
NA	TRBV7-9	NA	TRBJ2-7	TGTGCCAGCAGCCCCCCCCAGACAGATGTTCACGAGCAGTACTTC	CASSPPQTDVHEQYF
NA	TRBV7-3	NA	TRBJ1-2	TGTGCCAGCAGCCCGGACAATGGCTACACCTTC	CASSPDNGYTF
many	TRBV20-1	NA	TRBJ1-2	TGCAGTGCTAGTCCGGGGGCAGGCTATGGCTACACCTTC	CSASPGAGYGYTF
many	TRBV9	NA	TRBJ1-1	TGTGCCAGCAGCGTAGGTTTAGGGGGAAAGAACACTGAAGCTTTCTTT	CASSVGLGGKNTEAFF
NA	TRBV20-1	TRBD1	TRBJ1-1	TGCAGTGCCAGGACAGGGAGCAACACTGAAGCTTTCTTT	CSARTGSNTEAFF
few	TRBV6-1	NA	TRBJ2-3	TGTGCCAGCCGGGACCCAACCCGGGGCACAGATACGCAGTATTTT	CASRDPTRGTDTQYF
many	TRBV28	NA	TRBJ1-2	TGTGCCAGCAGTTTTGGTGGGGGGCCGGACTATGGCTACACCTTC	CASSFGGGPDYGYTF
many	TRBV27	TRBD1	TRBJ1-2	TGTGCCAGCAGTCGGACAGGGTTGGCCTATGGCTACACCTTC	CASSRTGLAYGYTF
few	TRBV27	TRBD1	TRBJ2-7	TGTGCCAGCAGTTTAATAGGGGGCCGCTACGAGCAGTACTTC	CASSLIGGRYEQYF
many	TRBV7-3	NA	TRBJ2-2	TGTGCCAGCAGCTCCCATCCTCAGGGGAACACCGGGGAGCTGTTTTTT	CASSSHPQGNTGELFF